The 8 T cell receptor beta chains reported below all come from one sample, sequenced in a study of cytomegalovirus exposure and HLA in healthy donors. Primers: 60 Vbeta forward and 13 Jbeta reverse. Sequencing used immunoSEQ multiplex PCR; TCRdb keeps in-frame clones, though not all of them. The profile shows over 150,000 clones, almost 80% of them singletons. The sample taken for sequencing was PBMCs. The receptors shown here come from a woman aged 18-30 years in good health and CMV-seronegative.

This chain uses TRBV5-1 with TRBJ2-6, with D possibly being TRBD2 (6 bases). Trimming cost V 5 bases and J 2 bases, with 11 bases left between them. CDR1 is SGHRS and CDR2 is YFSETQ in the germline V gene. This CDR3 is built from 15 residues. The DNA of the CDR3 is TGCGCCAGCAGGGCCCCGGGGGCTGGGGCCAACGTCCTGACTTTC. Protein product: CASRAPGAGANVLTF.

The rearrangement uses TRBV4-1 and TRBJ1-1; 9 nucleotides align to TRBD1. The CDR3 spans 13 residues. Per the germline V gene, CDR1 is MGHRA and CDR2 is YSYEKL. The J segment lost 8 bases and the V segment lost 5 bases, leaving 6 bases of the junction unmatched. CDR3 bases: TGCGCCAGCAGCTCACGGGACAGGGCAGAAGCTTTCTTT. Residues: CASSSRDRAEAFF.

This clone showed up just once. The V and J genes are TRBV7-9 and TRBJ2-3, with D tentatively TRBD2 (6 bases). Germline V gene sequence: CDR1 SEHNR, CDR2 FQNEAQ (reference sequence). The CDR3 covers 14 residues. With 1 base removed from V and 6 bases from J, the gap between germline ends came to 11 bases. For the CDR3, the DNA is TGTGCCAGCAGCTTAGTCGGGGGTGGGGATACGCAGTATTTT. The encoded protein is CASSLVGGGDTQYF.

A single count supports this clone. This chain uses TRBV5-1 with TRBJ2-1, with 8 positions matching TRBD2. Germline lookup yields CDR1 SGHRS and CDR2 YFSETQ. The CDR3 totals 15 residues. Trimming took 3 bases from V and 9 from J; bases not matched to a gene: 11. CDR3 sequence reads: CASSSELGLESEQFF. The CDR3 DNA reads TGCGCCAGCAGCTCTGAACTGGGACTAGAAAGTGAGCAGTTCTTC.

This CDR3 reads CASSRGTGPAEAFF. The CDR3 DNA reads as TGTGCCAGCTCACGAGGGACAGGGCCCGCTGAAGCTTTCTTT. The chain couples TRBV18 to TRBJ1-1, with TRBD1 matching over 9 bases. V lost 4 bases, J lost 6 bases, and 6 bases stayed unmatched. The CDR3 runs to 14 residues. CDR1 is KGHSH and CDR2 is LQKENI in the germline V gene.

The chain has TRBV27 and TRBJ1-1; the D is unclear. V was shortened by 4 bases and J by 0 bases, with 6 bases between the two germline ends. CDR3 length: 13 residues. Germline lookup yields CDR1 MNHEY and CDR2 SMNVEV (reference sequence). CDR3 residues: CASSYSLNTEAFF. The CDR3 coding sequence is TGTGCCAGCAGTTACAGCCTGAACACTGAAGCTTTCTTT.

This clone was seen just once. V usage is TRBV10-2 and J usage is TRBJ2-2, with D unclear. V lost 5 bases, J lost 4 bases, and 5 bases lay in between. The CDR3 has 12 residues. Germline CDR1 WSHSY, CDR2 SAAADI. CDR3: CASSLPTGELFF. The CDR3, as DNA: TGCGCCAGCAGTCTTCCCACCGGGGAGCTGTTTTTT.

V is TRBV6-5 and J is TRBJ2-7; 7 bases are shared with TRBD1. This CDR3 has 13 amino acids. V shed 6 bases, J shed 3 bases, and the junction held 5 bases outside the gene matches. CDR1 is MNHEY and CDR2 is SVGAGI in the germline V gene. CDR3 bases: TGTGCCAGCAGGACAGGGACAAGCTACGAGCAGTACTTC. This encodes CASRTGTSYEQYF.